This T cell receptor (beta chain) stems from a study of blood T cell repertoires in COVID-19. This CDR3 region has 15 residues. Germline V lookup: CDR1 SGHDT, CDR2 YYEEEE. Trimming took off 4 bases at V and 1 base at J, with 13 bases between the two ends. Profiling relied on immunoSEQ multiplex PCR, and the TCRdb table lists in-frame clones only, not all of them. The data show more than 100,000 clones, with approximately 83% seen just once and about a sixth held by the top ten. The sequenced sample consisted of peripheral blood. The source of this sequence is a woman in her fifties or sixties with acute or convalescent COVID-19. This rearrangement joins TRBV5-6 to TRBJ2-3; possibly TRBD1 for D (6 bases). The CDR3 sequence: CASSLTGQGTDTQYF. The CDR3 DNA reads TGTGCCAGCAGCCTAACGGGACAAGGCACAGATACGCAGTATTTT.